Many counts were recorded for the clone carrying this TCR beta chain. Its antigen remains unidentified. This CDR3 is 15 amino acids long. Looked up from germline, CDR1 is LNHNV and CDR2 is YYDKDF (reference sequence). After removal of 1 base from V and 6 bases from J, the junction contained 5 bases not matched to a gene. This specimen comes from a study of blood T cells in healthy people across ages. Study-level points and caveats: The long-lived group displayed more naive CD4+ cells, plus higher diversity, than the aged donors did.

With a J-beta primer mix and a sample-barcoded 5' primer, a second PCR ran about 6 to 11 cycles. From the 5' RACE reads, TCRdb called clonotypes with MiXCR, one entry per CDR3 protein. The sample carries just under 550,000 distinct CDR3 sequences, 24% recorded once. In addition, the sample was reused for a study of T cells of mothers and their children.

V is TRBV15 and J is TRBJ2-5, with 10 bases lining up with TRBD2. This clonotype was sampled from a boy aged 5-17 years in good health. Specimen: blood. Written as DNA, the CDR3 is TGTGCCACCAGCAGAGGGTCTAGCGGGGGAAAGACCCAGTACTTC. Protein product: CATSRGSSGGKTQYF.